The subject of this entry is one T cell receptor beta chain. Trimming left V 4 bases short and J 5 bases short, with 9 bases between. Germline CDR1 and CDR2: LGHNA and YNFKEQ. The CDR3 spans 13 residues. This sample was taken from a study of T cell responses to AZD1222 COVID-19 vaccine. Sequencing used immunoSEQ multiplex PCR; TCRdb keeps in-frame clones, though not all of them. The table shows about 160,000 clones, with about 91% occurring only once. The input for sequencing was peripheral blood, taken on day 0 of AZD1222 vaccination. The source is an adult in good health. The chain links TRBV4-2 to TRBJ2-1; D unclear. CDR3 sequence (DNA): TGTGCCAGCAGCCGAGCTGGGAACAATGAGCAGTTCTTC. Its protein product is CASSRAGNNEQFF.